This T cell receptor beta chain was recorded in a study of blood T cell repertoires in COVID-19. About the research overall: Whether acute or convalescent, the COVID-19 samples came from the United States, Italy and Spain. PBMCs, B-cell-depleted T cells, or T cells were the source of the cDNA or gDNA that made up the material.

In the study's own analysis: How many nucleated cells were present was estimated from reference gene primer amplification. Assay used: immunoSEQ multiplex PCR; TCRdb lists only in-frame clones, some missing. D and trimming come from the DNA, and the V and J calls and clone size come from that table. The sample has tens of thousands of clones, around 90% seen once. Sequencing used peripheral blood. The sequence was collected from a man aged 50 to 59 with acute or convalescent COVID-19.

The CDR3: CASSFRWTANSYEQYF. The CDR3 nucleotides are TGTGCCAGCAGCTTCCGGTGGACAGCAAACTCCTACGAGCAGTACTTC. The chain combines TRBV7-8 with TRBJ2-7, with a tentative D call TRBD1 (6 bases). V gave up 3 bases and J gave up 0 bases, with 15 bases separating them. Looked up from germline, CDR1 is SGHVS and CDR2 is FQNEAQ. There are 16 residues in the CDR3.